A few counts support the clone carrying this T cell receptor (beta chain). The antigen is not known. The record originates from a study of shared clonotypes between healthy human individuals. The study, taken as a whole, reports: Non-shared clonotypes displayed generation probabilities falling below those of clonotypes present in all four donors. Generally, estimated richness proved larger in naive subsets than it did in memory subsets.

CD8 cells classed as naive were CD45RO-negative and positively selected for CCR7, excluding terminally differentiated effector memory CD45RA+ cells. The CDR3 runs 13 residues. The germline V gene encodes CDR1 MNHEY and CDR2 SVGAGI. The ends were cut back, 2 bases at V and 9 bases at J, with 13 bases in the middle. The authors' processing: ImmunoSEQ gave junction-only sequences without quality scores, so filtering differed. Repertoires were generated with immunoSEQ multiplex PCR, while TCRdb's copy carries only in-frame clones and drops some. V and J calls and clone size come straight from that table; D and trimming were deduced from the DNA. The sample consists of about 2,200,000 clones, 90% to 95% of them appearing once.

This TCR was sampled from a man younger than 35 in good health. Some clones in this sample may be carry-over from other donors' samples. V usage is TRBV6-5 and J usage is TRBJ1-1, with D possibly being TRBD1 (5 bases). The sequenced sample was naive CD8+ T cells from PBMCs. CDR3 DNA sequence: TGTGCCAGCAGTTACCCATCCGGGACTCAAGCTTTCTTT. Its translation is CASSYPSGTQAFF.